The sequence of this T cell receptor beta chain was determined in a study of siplizumab effects on memory and regulatory T cells. Produced via immunoSEQ multiplex PCR; TCRdb's table is partial and in-frame only. The data contain approximately 100,000 clones, about 93% of them singletons. Study-wide findings and caveats: Contribution to the alloresponse seemed major for naive T cells, which also seemed more diverse than memory cells. Proliferating siplizumab-culture Treg suppressive function went unconfirmed.

A note on this clone: The antigen remains undetermined.

Germline CDR1 SGHTA, CDR2 FQGNSA. V was shortened by 4 bases and J by 6 bases, with 13 bases between the two germline ends. The CDR3 consists of 14 residues. The receptor was isolated from a human donor in good health. This rearrangement joins TRBV7-2 to TRBJ1-5; D unresolved. Sequenced material: non-Treg CD4+ T cells sorted from blood. The CDR3 sequence is CASSSLSSGQPQHF. The CDR3 nucleotides are TGTGCCAGCAGCTCCCTCTCCTCCGGTCAGCCCCAGCATTTT. The complete variable domain, with remaining parts taken from reference TRBV7-2 and TRBJ1-5, reads GAGVSQSPSNKVTEKGKDVELRCDPISGHTALYWYRQSLGQGLEFLIYFQGNSAPDKSGLPSDRFSAERTGGSVSTLTIQRTQQEDSAVYLCASSSLSSGQPQHFGDGTRLSIL.